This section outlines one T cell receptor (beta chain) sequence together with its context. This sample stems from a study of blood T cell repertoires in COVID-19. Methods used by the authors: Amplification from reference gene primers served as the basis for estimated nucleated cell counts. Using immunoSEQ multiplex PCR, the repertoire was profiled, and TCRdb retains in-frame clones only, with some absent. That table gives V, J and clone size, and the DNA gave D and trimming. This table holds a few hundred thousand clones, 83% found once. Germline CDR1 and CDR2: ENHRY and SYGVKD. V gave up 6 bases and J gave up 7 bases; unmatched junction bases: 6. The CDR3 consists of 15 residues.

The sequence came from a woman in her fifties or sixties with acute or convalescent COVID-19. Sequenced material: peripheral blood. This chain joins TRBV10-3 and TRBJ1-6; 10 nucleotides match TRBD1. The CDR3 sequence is CAISQDRGVNSPLHF. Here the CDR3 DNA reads TGTGCCATCAGCCAGGACAGGGGGGTCAATTCACCCCTCCACTTT.